A single sample is the source of the 20 T cell receptor beta chains below, sequenced in a study of blood T cell repertoires in COVID-19. Measured with immunoSEQ multiplex PCR; TCRdb has only the in-frame clones, and not every one. Among 170,000 or so clones listed, around nine tenths were seen once. The specimen was peripheral blood. The source is a man aged 55 to 70 with COVID-19, enrolled during active disease.

CDR3 in DNA: TGTGCCAGCAGCACACCCGCGGGGTCCTACGAGCAGTACTTC. It encodes CASSTPAGSYEQYF. This chain uses TRBV11-2 with TRBJ2-7, with D maybe TRBD2 (6 bases). V was shortened by 5 bases and J by 1 base, with 12 bases between the two germline ends. In germline, CDR1 is SGHAT, CDR2 FQNNGV. The CDR3 loop spans 14 amino acids.

This clone appeared a single time. The chain joins TRBV29-1 to TRBJ2-1; D may be TRBD2 (6 bases). Germline values: CDR1 SQVTM, CDR2 ANQGSEA. The CDR3 covers 15 residues. Trimming cost V 4 bases and J 6 bases, with 19 bases left between them. The CDR3 nucleotides are TGCAGCGTTGTGGGGGGAATATACGCAACCAATGAGCAGTTCTTC. This codes for CSVVGGIYATNEQFF.

This clone has only one observation. This chain joins TRBV24-1 and TRBJ2-5; 9 nucleotides align to TRBD1. Trimming took 0 bases from V and 1 from J; bases not matched to a gene: 2. The CDR3 covers 16 residues. Germline loops: CDR1 KGHDR, CDR2 SFDVKD. CDR3 in amino acids: CATSDLRGQGQETQYF. The CDR3, as DNA: TGTGCCACCAGTGATTTGCGGGGACAGGGCCAAGAGACCCAGTACTTC.

V is TRBV11-3 and J is TRBJ1-1; D possibly corresponds to TRBD1 (6 bases). The V end was cut by 5 bases, the J end by 3 bases, with 10 bases between. This CDR3 comprises 13 residues. Germline values: CDR1 SGHNT, CDR2 YENEEA. The CDR3 DNA follows: TGTGCCAGCAGCATCTACAGGGACACTGAAGCTTTCTTT. It yields the protein CASSIYRDTEAFF.

About this clone: One junction end disagrees with the germline gene, perhaps due to a read error. The DNA for the CDR3 is TGTGCTAGCAGCTTAGCCCAGGGACTTGGCTACGAGCAGTACTTC. Translating gives CASSLAQGLGYEQYF. The chain couples TRBV7-7 to TRBJ2-7; a possible D gene is TRBD2 (6 bases). This CDR3 contains 15 residues. Germline V gene lookup returns CDR1 SSHAT and CDR2 FNYEAQ (reference sequence).

This clone was seen once. This CDR3 is also generated by other DNA sequences in the sample. CDR3 DNA sequence: TGTGCCAGTAGTATTAGTCAGGGGGCTGGAAACACCATATATTTT. It specifies CASSISQGAGNTIYF. The V gene is TRBV19, the J gene TRBJ1-3; 7 bases agree with TRBD1. V gave up 3 bases and J gave up 2 bases; unmatched junction bases: 4. This CDR3 is 15 amino acids long. From germline, CDR1 is LNHDA and CDR2 SQIVND (reference sequence).

The chain joins TRBV15 to TRBJ2-7; the D gene is possibly TRBD1 (6 bases). The V gene lost 6 bases and the J gene lost 7 bases, with 22 bases spanning the gap. In germline, CDR1 is LNHNV, CDR2 YYDKDF (reference sequence). The CDR3 spans 15 residues. Written as DNA, the CDR3 is TGTGCCACCAGAGGGATATCCGGGTTCGACAGGGAGCAGTACTTC. This codes for CATRGISGFDREQYF.

The V gene is TRBV9, the J gene TRBJ2-1, with TRBD2 matching over 9 bases. Trimming took 4 bases from V and 8 from J; bases not matched to a gene: 13. The CDR3 has 16 residues. The germline gives CDR1 SGDLS, CDR2 YYNGEE. CDR3 nucleotide sequence: TGTGCCAGCAGCTTTAGACTAGCGGAAAGTAGGGATGAGCAGTTCTTC. Encoded protein: CASSFRLAESRDEQFF.

The genes are TRBV18 and TRBJ2-2, with D tentatively TRBD2 (6 bases). Germline-derived CDR1 and CDR2 are KGHSH and LQKENI. Trimming took off 6 bases at V and 0 bases at J, with 11 bases between the two ends. The CDR3 is made up of 15 amino acids. CDR3 DNA: TGTGCCAGCTCGGGAGGTGGCGCGAACACCGGGGAGCTGTTTTTT. Translating gives CASSGGGANTGELFF.

The chain has TRBV19 and TRBJ2-6, with 8 bases lining up with TRBD1. From germline, CDR1 is LNHDA and CDR2 SQIVND (reference sequence). Unmatched junction bases numbered 9, after V lost 8 bases and J lost 0 bases. The CDR3 spans 17 residues. The CDR3: CASHPGQVTSGANVLTF. The DNA of the CDR3 is TGTGCCAGTCATCCGGGACAGGTCACCTCTGGGGCCAACGTCCTGACTTTC.

This clone was found once. The rearrangement joins TRBV6-5 to TRBJ1-4; D might be TRBD1 (6 bases). CDR3 length equals 14 residues. Germline values: CDR1 MNHEY, CDR2 SVGAGI. Trimming removed 4 bases from V and 1 base from J, with 7 bases in between. CDR3 sequence (DNA): TGTGCCAGCAGTTTAGGGGGAACTAATGAAAAACTGTTTTTT. Encoded protein: CASSLGGTNEKLFF.

J is TRBJ2-7 and V is TRBV29-1; D is undetermined. Between the trimmed V and J ends, which lost 0 bases and 0 bases, there was a span of 15 bases. Germline loops: CDR1 SQVTM, CDR2 ANQGSEA. The length of the CDR3 is 16 residues. CDR3 protein: CSVEDLVQTSSYEQYF. In DNA form, the CDR3 reads TGCAGCGTTGAAGATCTAGTCCAAACGAGCTCCTACGAGCAGTACTTC.

This chain joins TRBV3-1 (or the pseudogene TRBV3-2) and TRBJ2-1; D is uncertain. The CDR3 totals 13 residues. The germline V and J ends were trimmed by 0 bases and 5 bases, with 5 bases remaining between them. CDR1 LGHDT and CDR2 YNNKEL come from the germline V gene (reference sequence). The CDR3 bases are TGTGCCAGCAGCCAAGATTTCGACAATGAGCAGTTCTTC. The encoded protein is CASSQDFDNEQFF.

This chain connects TRBV19 to TRBJ1-5; D gene ambiguous. CDR1 is LNHDA and CDR2 is SQIVND in the germline V gene (reference sequence). Trimming removed 2 bases from V and 3 bases from J, with 11 bases in between. This CDR3 has 15 residues. The CDR3 DNA sequence: TGTGCCAGTAGTATATCCAGGACTGCCAATCAGCCCCAGCATTTT. Protein sequence: CASSISRTANQPQHF.

This clone was counted only a few times. This chain joins TRBV7-2 and TRBJ1-2; 7 bases fit TRBD1. This CDR3 has 14 amino acids. CDR1 and CDR2 (germline): SGHTA, FQGNSA. V was pared by 6 bases and J by 3 bases, with 7 bases of the junction left unmatched. The DNA for the CDR3 is TGTGCCAGCAGGGAATACAGGGGCGACTATGGCTACACCTTC. This translates into CASREYRGDYGYTF.

This clone has a single count. The chain employs TRBV6-5 and TRBJ2-3; TRBD2 aligns across 11 bases. CDR1 is MNHEY, CDR2 SVGAGI, per germline. The junction had 5 bases not matched to a gene; V was cut back by 2 bases and J by 4 bases. This CDR3 comprises 16 residues. CDR3 in amino acids: CASSYGLAGGPDTQYF. In DNA form, the CDR3 reads TGTGCCAGCAGTTACGGGCTAGCGGGGGGCCCAGATACGCAGTATTTT.

J is TRBJ1-1 and V is TRBV18; D ambiguous. Germline assignment: CDR1 KGHSH and CDR2 LQKENI. The CDR3 has 13 residues. Deletions cut 4 bases from V and 1 base from J, with 7 bases between. The CDR3 is CASSQNKNTEAFF. The CDR3 coding sequence is TGTGCCAGCTCACAAAACAAGAACACTGAAGCTTTCTTT.

The chain joins TRBV6-5 to TRBJ2-3; D might be TRBD2 (6 bases). V was clipped by 4 bases and J by 2 bases, with 10 bases between them. The CDR3 runs 14 residues. Germline CDR1 is MNHEY and CDR2 is SVGAGI. CDR3: CASSWGLNTDTQYF. The CDR3 coding sequence is TGTGCCAGCAGTTGGGGACTGAACACAGATACGCAGTATTTT.

The rearrangement links TRBV4-1 to TRBJ2-3, with TRBD1 matching 10 bases. The trim removed 4 bases at V and 2 bases at J, leaving 9 bases unmatched. This CDR3 comprises 17 residues. From germline, CDR1 is MGHRA and CDR2 YSYEKL. The CDR3 region is CASSPVEGQGSTDTQYF. In DNA, the CDR3 is TGCGCCAGCAGCCCGGTTGAGGGACAGGGGTCCACAGATACGCAGTATTTT.

The chain couples TRBV6-2 or TRBV6-3 to TRBJ1-4, with a possible D match to TRBD1 (6 bases). In germline, CDR1 is MNHEY, CDR2 SVGEGT. The CDR3 consists of 14 residues. Trimming stripped 2 bases from V and 6 bases from J, with 10 bases between. The CDR3 loop is CASSYPGVDEKLFF. The CDR3 DNA reads TGTGCCAGCAGTTACCCAGGGGTGGATGAAAAACTGTTTTTT.